Listed below are T cell receptor beta chains from one sample, sequenced in a study of TIL therapy for anti-PD-1-resistant metastatic lung cancer. The method was immunoSEQ multiplex PCR; TCRdb's version includes in-frame clones alone and lacks a portion of them. This sample has 25,000 to 30,000 clones, with about 60% found just once. The starting material was tumor tissue, obtained at baseline. These receptors were obtained from a woman aged 30-79 years with non-small cell lung cancer. Each CDR3 is given with its conserved first and last residue. The D gene is left open where the match is weak. For some rows the clone size is stated as once, few or many, or as a class when expanded; others skip it.

CDR3 DNA,CDR3 protein,V gene,clone size,CDR3 length,D gene,J gene
TGCGCCAGCAGCCCACGGGCAGGGTCGGGGGAAAAACTGTTTTTT,CASSPRAGSGEKLFF,TRBV5-1,medium-sized,15,NA,TRBJ1-4
TGTGCCAGTAGTATAGTTGAATATGGGACTTCGAACACTGAAGCTTTCTTT,CASSIVEYGTSNTEAFF,TRBV19,NA,17,NA,TRBJ1-1
TGCGCCAGCAGCCACAAAGGACTAGCGGACTCCAATGAGCAGTTCTTC,CASSHKGLADSNEQFF,TRBV4-1,NA,16,TRBD2,TRBJ2-1
TGTGCCAGCAGTGAATTCAACAAGGAGACCCAGTACTTC,CASSEFNKETQYF,TRBV25-1,NA,13,NA,TRBJ2-5
TGTGCCAGCAGCTTAGTGGGCGACGACGAACTGTTTTTT,CASSLVGDDELFF,TRBV7-9,NA,13,NA,TRBJ1-4
TGTGCCAGCAGTTACTCTTACGGCAATGAGCAGTTCTTC,CASSYSYGNEQFF,TRBV6-5,NA,13,NA,TRBJ2-1
TGTGCCTGGAGCCGGGGCGTCACTGAAGCTTTCTTT,CAWSRGVTEAFF,TRBV30,NA,12,NA,TRBJ1-1
TGTGCCAGCAGCCACTACGGACTAGCGGGAGACGTGGATACGCAGTATTTT,CASSHYGLAGDVDTQYF,TRBV14,NA,17,TRBD2,TRBJ2-3
TGTGCCAGCAGAAAACTAGCGGACTTCACCGGGGAGCTGTTTTTT,CASRKLADFTGELFF,TRBV2,NA,15,TRBD2,TRBJ2-2
TGTGCCAGCAGCCCCGCGGTTGACAGGGGCGTCGGAAACACCATATATTTT,CASSPAVDRGVGNTIYF,TRBV7-9,NA,17,TRBD1,TRBJ1-3
TGTGCCAGCAGTTACTACCGGACACCGAAGGGCTCCGAGCAGTACTTC,CASSYYRTPKGSEQYF,TRBV6-5,NA,16,NA,TRBJ2-7
TGTGCCACCAGCCAGCTAGGGGACGGCCCTCGGCAGTACTTC,CATSQLGDGPRQYF,TRBV15,NA,14,NA,TRBJ2-7
TGTGCCAGCAGCTTGGGATTAGCGGGGTTCAATGAGCAGTTCTTC,CASSLGLAGFNEQFF,TRBV7-9,NA,15,TRBD2,TRBJ2-1
TGTGCCTGGAGCCCCCCTAGGACAGTCGGATTCTATGGCTACACCTTC,CAWSPPRTVGFYGYTF,TRBV30,once,16,NA,TRBJ1-2
TGTGCCACCAGCAAAGATCTAGGCTACGAGCAGTACTTC,CATSKDLGYEQYF,TRBV15,NA,13,NA,TRBJ2-7
TGTGCCACCAGCAGAAAACTAGCGGGAGGGACGCAGTATTTT,CATSRKLAGGTQYF,TRBV15,NA,14,TRBD2,TRBJ2-3
TGTGCCGGAAGTCTTGATGGAAACACCATATATTTT,CAGSLDGNTIYF,TRBV10-3,few,12,NA,TRBJ1-3
TGTGCCATCAGTGAGTCGGTCAGGGCGGTTGGACTAAACTATGGCTACACCTTC,CAISESVRAVGLNYGYTF,TRBV10-3,NA,18,NA,TRBJ1-2
TGTGCCAGCAACAGGGGGAATAACTATGGCTACACCTTC,CASNRGNNYGYTF,TRBV25-1,NA,13,TRBD1,TRBJ1-2
TGTGCCAGTAGTATAGCGGGATTGGGGTACGAGCAGTACTTC,CASSIAGLGYEQYF,TRBV19,few,14,NA,TRBJ2-7
TGTGCCAGCAGCCGGTCGGGGACTAGCGGAACAGATACGCAGTATTTT,CASSRSGTSGTDTQYF,TRBV14,NA,16,TRBD2,TRBJ2-3
TGTGCCAGCAGTTTATGGAGCGGGAGCTTCACCGGGGAGCTGTTTTTT,CASSLWSGSFTGELFF,TRBV27,NA,16,TRBD2,TRBJ2-2
TGTGCCAGCAGTTATGTCCGGCTGACCGGGGAGCTGTTTTTT,CASSYVRLTGELFF,TRBV6-5,NA,14,NA,TRBJ2-2
TGTGCCAGCAGCCAAGGGTCATGGGCTACGCAGTATTTT,CASSQGSWATQYF,TRBV14,NA,13,NA,TRBJ2-3
TGTGCCAGCAGCAAGCGGGTAAGCTCCTACAATGAGCAGTTCTTC,CASSKRVSSYNEQFF,TRBV7-2,NA,15,NA,TRBJ2-1
TGTGCCAGCAGCCGAATACGGGGTACCTACGAGCAGTACTTC,CASSRIRGTYEQYF,TRBV11-2,NA,14,NA,TRBJ2-7
TGTGCCACGGAGGGGAGCGGGAACAATGAGCAGTTCTTC,CATEGSGNNEQFF,TRBV15,few,13,TRBD2,TRBJ2-1
TGCGCCAGCAGCTTGTCCGGGACAGGGGGAGGCTACACCTTC,CASSLSGTGGGYTF,TRBV5-1,NA,14,TRBD1,TRBJ1-2
TGTGCTAGTGGTTTGGGACAGGGGGGGATCACAGATACGCAGTATTTT,CASGLGQGGITDTQYF,TRBV12-5,NA,16,TRBD1,TRBJ2-3